This TCR beta chain was captured in a study of lymphopenia after photon versus proton radiotherapy (dated by TCRdb to the late 2010s). With regard to the full study: The study compared the immunological effects of photon versus proton radiation therapy in patients with gastrointestinal tumors who developed high-grade lymphopenia. The 15 to 20 patients in the cohort had gastrointestinal tumors, were treated with either photon or proton therapy, and subsequently developed lymphopenia. The study aimed to characterize how the two radiation modalities differ in their impact on the immune system.

Broad study findings and their caveats: After the lymphocyte count nadir, oligoclonal expansion, especially of CD8+ Temra cells, was observed in photon-treated repertoires, and the drop in diversity was driven by this expansion. Relative stability during treatment was observed in proton-treated patients, whereas loss of naive T cells and TCR diversity and gain of effector/memory populations were observed in photon-treated patients. Among patients across the cohort who died, overall survival time showed an inverse correlation with a larger post-nadir drop in TCR diversity. The survival association was assessed only in patients who died, and better survival with proton therapy was presented by the authors as a possibility rather than a demonstrated result.

From the cysteine through the phenylalanine, the CDR3 covers 14 amino acids. Of the read, only the CDR3 DNA is kept; its 42 bases are in frame from base 1. V loses 3 bases at its end and J loses 1 base; junction bases beyond the gene matches: 2. The germline V gene (reference sequence) gives CDR1 as SEHNR and CDR2 as FQNEAQ. As to this clone: The antigen it recognizes is unknown. The record has no base qualities; no much larger clone is one base away.

Library construction relied on the immunoSEQ multiplex PCR assay. Alongside multiparametric flow cytometry, deep sequencing of rearranged TCR beta loci was used to profile the T cell repertoires. Here the immuneACCESS table is served through TCRdb, limited to in-frame sequences with V and J called. Missing clones are a known gap in these copies; in checked studies unresolved V genes cover under half, and the rest lacks a known reason. The sample profile shows approximately 160,000 clones; 88% of them were found once. Around 4.6% of the sample lies in the top ten. In this chain, TRBV7-9 is recombined with TRBJ2-7; 8 central nucleotides agree with TRBD2. Sequencing used peripheral blood, obtained from a patient treated with photon-based radiotherapy. The sequence was obtained from a man aged 50 or older with gastric cancer. The DNA sequence follows: TGTGCCAGCAGCTTTAGCGGGACTTCCTACGAGCAGTACTTC. Translated, this is CASSFSGTSYEQYF.